Only one count was recorded for the clone carrying this T cell receptor (beta chain). Its antigen is currently unknown. The genomic DNA of each subset was split evenly across several immunoSEQ plates. In the original analysis: Owing to the provision of junction-only sequences devoid of quality scores by immunoSEQ, filtering differed. Method: immunoSEQ multiplex PCR; TCRdb's copy keeps in-frame clones and lacks some. V, J and clone size are taken as reported in that table, and D and trimming were inferred from the DNA itself. Found here are hundreds of thousands of clones, 90% to 97% of them singletons; the top ten hold less than 0.13%. The sample originates from a study of shared clonotypes between healthy human individuals. Overall study findings and caveats: Larger richness was generally estimated for naive than memory subsets.

CD45RO negativity and positive selection for CCR7 defined naive CD8 cells, a population that excluded terminally differentiated effector memory CD45RA+ cells. Only Caucasian adults living in Nashville, Tennessee made up the donor group. Sequenced input: naive CD8+ T cells sorted from blood. This TCR came from a woman aged 25 to 39 in good health.

Here the CDR3 reads CASNPRGGDEAFF. CDR3 DNA sequence: TGTGCCAGCAACCCGAGAGGGGGCGACGAAGCTTTCTTT. The chain employs TRBV6-5 and TRBJ1-1; TRBD1 matches 7 bases. V was clipped by 7 bases and J by 8 bases; unmatched bases: 10. This CDR3 is 13 amino acids long. Germline-derived CDR1 and CDR2 are MNHEY and SVGAGI.